Listed here are 26 T cell receptor beta chains from one sample, sequenced in a study of shared clonotypes between healthy human individuals. Clones were sequenced by immunoSEQ multiplex PCR, and TCRdb holds only the in-frame ones, with some missing. The data hold 2 million to 2.5 million clones, with approximately 90% observed a single time. Sequencing was carried out using naive CD4+ T cells from PBMCs. The sample's subset: CD45RA+ positively selected. These receptor sequences come from a man in his late teens or twenties in good health. Some clones in this sample may be carry-over from other donors' samples.

The chain joins TRBV6-6 to TRBJ2-7; the match to TRBD2 covers 8 bases. Germline lookup yields CDR1 MNHNY and CDR2 SVGAGI (reference sequence). V trimming: 6 bases; J trimming: 1 base; junction bases outside the gene matches: 5. This CDR3 is built from 14 residues. The CDR3 coding sequence is TGTGCCAGCAGAACCGGACTAGCTTCCTACGAGCAGTACTTC. Amino acid sequence: CASRTGLASYEQYF.

The chain carries TRBV5-8 and TRBJ2-1; 7 bases match TRBD2. Germline CDR1 reads SGHTS; CDR2 reads YDEGEE. CDR3 length equals 15 residues. V was pared by 5 bases and J by 6 bases, with 11 bases of the junction left unmatched. For the CDR3, the DNA is TGTGCCAGCAGACTGCGGGAGTTGGGTCCCAATGAGCAGTTCTTC. Protein: CASRLRELGPNEQFF. Together with reference TRBV5-8 and TRBJ2-1, the CDR3 gives the full variable domain: EAGVTQSPTHLIKTRGQQATLRCSPISGHTSVYWYQQALGLGLQFLLWYDEGEERNRGNFPPRFSGRQFPNYSSELNVNALELEDSALYLCASRLRELGPNEQFFGPGTRLTVL.

The V gene is TRBV5-8, the J gene TRBJ1-1, with D tentatively TRBD1 (6 bases). V lost 4 bases and J 1 base, leaving 17 bases between the germline ends. The germline gives CDR1 SGHTS, CDR2 YDEGEE. This CDR3 has 16 residues. CDR3: CASSHRGGKGNTEAFF. The CDR3 nucleotides read TGTGCCAGCAGCCACCGAGGGGGGAAAGGGAACACTGAAGCTTTCTTT.

This clone has only a few counts. V gene TRBV5-1 combines with J gene TRBJ1-1, with 8 bases that match TRBD1. CDR1 and CDR2 from the germline V gene are SGHRS and YFSETQ. The CDR3 spans 12 residues. The V gene end was trimmed by 5 bases and the J gene end by 3 bases; junction bases not matched to a gene: 0. Here the CDR3 DNA reads TGCGCCAGCAGACAGGGGGACACTGAAGCTTTCTTT. Translation gives CASRQGDTEAFF.

The chain carries TRBV5-3 and TRBJ1-2; TRBD1 matches 8 bases. TRBV5-3 is reported as an ORF; its role is uncertain. Unmatched junction bases numbered 2, after V lost 1 base and J lost 6 bases. The CDR3 contains 13 residues. The chain's CDR3 is CARSLIQGDGYTF. The CDR3 DNA reads TGTGCCAGAAGCTTGATACAGGGGGATGGCTACACCTTC.

The chain has TRBV5-1 and TRBJ1-1; 7 nucleotides align to TRBD1. The CDR3 extends over 13 amino acids. V shed 4 bases, J shed 7 bases, and the junction held 7 bases outside the gene matches. The germline V gene has CDR1 SGHRS and CDR2 YFSETQ. CDR3 residues: CASSPTGIGEAFF. The CDR3 DNA follows: TGCGCCAGCAGCCCGACAGGGATCGGTGAAGCTTTCTTT.

This chain links TRBV19 with TRBJ2-5; TRBD2 agrees at 7 bases. Germline V gene lookup returns CDR1 LNHDA and CDR2 SQIVND (reference sequence). The CDR3 extends over 19 amino acids. V lost 3 bases to trimming and J lost 0 bases; unmatched junction nucleotides: 16. In nucleotides, the CDR3 is TGTGCCAGTAGTATGAGTAGGGGCCGGGCTAGCGGTTACCAAGAGACCCAGTACTTC. It codes for CASSMSRGRASGYQETQYF. The whole variable domain, filled in from reference TRBV19 and TRBJ2-5, reads DGGITQSPKYLFRKEGQNVTLSCEQNLNHDAMYWYRQDPGQGLRLIYYSQIVNDFQKGDIAEGYSVSREKKESFPLTVTSAQKNPTAFYLCASSMSRGRASGYQETQYFGPGTRLLVL.

This chain's CDR3 is CASSPEGTGSGPQHF. CDR3 DNA sequence: TGTGCCAGTAGCCCAGAGGGGACAGGGTCGGGGCCCCAGCATTTT. The chain links TRBV19 to TRBJ1-5; 9 bases match TRBD1. Trimming took 6 bases from V and 9 from J; bases not matched to a gene: 12. This CDR3 contains 15 residues. Germline V gives CDR1 LNHDA, CDR2 SQIVND (reference sequence).

The table lists this clone with a count of one. The chain joins TRBV7-8 to TRBJ1-1; D call uncertain. The germline V and J ends were trimmed by 0 bases and 1 base, with 9 bases remaining between them. In germline, CDR1 is SGHVS, CDR2 FQNEAQ. The CDR3 runs to 15 residues. The CDR3 DNA reads TGTGCCAGCAGCTTAGCGCGGGTCCAGAACACTGAAGCTTTCTTT. It codes for CASSLARVQNTEAFF.

The chain uses TRBV5-4 and TRBJ2-7, with TRBD2 matching over 9 bases. The germline V gene encodes CDR1 SGHNT and CDR2 YYREEE (reference sequence). The trim removed 4 bases at V and 1 base at J, leaving 6 bases unmatched. This CDR3 region has 15 residues. CDR3 DNA sequence: TGTGCCAGCAGCCGACCGGGACTAGCATCCTACGAGCAGTACTTC. Protein product: CASSRPGLASYEQYF.

CDR3 sequence reads: CASRPQGTIPDTQYF. The CDR3 DNA is TGCGCCAGCAGACCACAGGGGACGATCCCAGATACGCAGTATTTT. This chain joins TRBV5-1 and TRBJ2-3; the match to TRBD1 covers 7 bases. Germline trimming cut 5 bases from V and 4 bases from J; bases unmatched to any gene: 10. The germline gives CDR1 SGHRS, CDR2 YFSETQ. This CDR3 comprises 15 residues.

V and J are TRBV4-1 and TRBJ2-2, with 8 bases fitting TRBD2. This CDR3 comprises 17 residues. The germline V gene has CDR1 MGHRA and CDR2 YSYEKL. The V and J ends lost 0 bases and 2 bases, in that order; junction bases with no gene match: 5. CDR3 nucleotides: TGCGCCAGCAGCCAAGATACACTAGCGGTAAACACCGGGGAGCTGTTTTTT. This codes for CASSQDTLAVNTGELFF.

This chain joins TRBV5-1 and TRBJ2-5; D is possibly TRBD1 (5 bases). The V and J ends lost 4 bases and 1 base respectively, with 11 bases between them. This CDR3 is built from 14 residues. Looked up from germline, CDR1 is SGHRS and CDR2 is YFSETQ. The CDR3 DNA reads as TGCGCCAGCAGCATGCAGGGCGGCCAAGAGACCCAGTACTTC. Translation gives CASSMQGGQETQYF.

The count of this clone is one. This chain joins TRBV18 and TRBJ2-5; unclear D gene. V lost 3 bases to trimming and J lost 5 bases, with 13 bases between them. The germline V gene encodes CDR1 KGHSH and CDR2 LQKENI. This CDR3 has 14 residues. The CDR3 DNA sequence: TGTGCCAGCTCACCTGCGTCCCCCGAGGAGACCCAGTACTTC. Protein sequence: CASSPASPEETQYF.

The rearrangement links TRBV6-5 to TRBJ1-1, with D unclear. Trimming cost V 7 bases and J 1 base, with 16 bases left between them. Germline V CDR1 and CDR2: MNHEY, SVGAGI. This CDR3 comprises 15 residues. The CDR3 here is CASTPSGGQNTEAFF. The CDR3 nucleotides read TGTGCCAGCACTCCCTCGGGAGGGCAGAACACTGAAGCTTTCTTT.

The CDR3 reads CASSPMVALPNGYTF. CDR3 coding DNA: TGTGCCAGCAGCCCCATGGTGGCCCTTCCAAATGGCTACACCTTC. This chain uses TRBV7-8 with TRBJ1-2; D gene unclear. Between the trimmed V and J ends, which lost 5 bases and 6 bases, there was a span of 19 bases. The CDR3 has 15 residues. CDR1 SGHVS and CDR2 FQNEAQ come from the germline V gene.

V and J are TRBV18 and TRBJ2-7, with TRBD2 identical over 10 bases. The CDR3 runs to 16 residues. Germline CDR1 KGHSH, CDR2 LQKENI. V lost 4 bases, J lost 2 bases, and 8 bases stayed unmatched. The CDR3 is CASSRNGLAAAYEQYF. DNA for the CDR3: TGTGCCAGCTCACGAAATGGACTAGCGGCGGCCTACGAGCAGTACTTC.

The chain links TRBV7-7 to TRBJ1-4; D unresolved. Per germline, CDR1 SSHAT and CDR2 FNYEAQ (reference sequence). Between the trimmed V and J ends, which lost 5 bases and 4 bases, there was a span of 8 bases. This CDR3 has 13 residues. The CDR3 spells CASSAVGNEKLFF. The CDR3 DNA reads as TGTGCCAGCAGCGCCGTCGGTAATGAAAAACTGTTTTTT.

About this clone itself: Other DNA sequences within the sample encode an identical CDR3. The genes are TRBV14 and TRBJ2-3; D not resolved. The CDR3 sequence is 12 residues long. V dropped 2 bases and J dropped 3 bases, with 3 bases sitting between them. Germline V CDR1 and CDR2: SGHDN, FVKESK. In DNA form, the CDR3 reads TGTGCCAGCAGCCAATATACAGATACGCAGTATTTT. Its translation is CASSQYTDTQYF.

About this clone itself: The same CDR3 is also encoded by other DNA sequences in this sample. The chain couples TRBV9 to TRBJ2-3; no firm D call. This CDR3 has 11 residues. The germline V gene has CDR1 SGDLS and CDR2 YYNGEE. Trimming cost V 4 bases and J 6 bases, with 6 bases left between them. In nucleotides, the CDR3 is TGTGCCAGCAGCCGTGGTGATACGCAGTATTTT. This sequence encodes CASSRGDTQYF.

V gene TRBV28 combines with J gene TRBJ2-3; 10 bases match TRBD1. This CDR3 contains 15 residues. CDR1 and CDR2 from the germline V gene are MDHEN and SYDVKM. J gave up 10 bases and V 6 bases, and 13 bases lay outside the gene matches. CDR3 DNA sequence: TGTGCCAGCAGCATGGGGGACAGGGGAAGGACGCCGCAGTATTTT. Translation: CASSMGDRGRTPQYF.

In DNA form, the CDR3 reads TGTGCCAGCACCTCGCTTTCACTAGCGGGTTCCTACAATGAGCAGTTCTTC. It specifies CASTSLSLAGSYNEQFF. V gene TRBV25-1 combines with J gene TRBJ2-1; 9 bases match TRBD2. The CDR3 extends over 17 amino acids. From germline, CDR1 is MGHDK and CDR2 SYGVNS. The V and J ends lost 7 bases and 1 base, in that order; junction bases with no gene match: 11.

The chain couples TRBV9 to TRBJ2-3; 12 bases are a match to TRBD2. Germline CDR1 and CDR2: SGDLS and YYNGEE. V lost 3 bases and J lost 6; bases outside the gene matches: 11. The CDR3 spans 17 residues. CDR3 residues: CASSAGTSGFPRDTQYF. The CDR3 DNA reads TGTGCCAGCAGCGCGGGGACTAGCGGGTTCCCCAGGGATACGCAGTATTTT.

A few counts support this clone. The rearrangement joins TRBV28 to TRBJ2-2; D is unclear. Per the germline V gene, CDR1 is MDHEN and CDR2 is SYDVKM. V gave up 6 bases and J gave up 6 bases, with 8 bases separating them. This CDR3 region has 12 residues. The CDR3, as DNA: TGTGCCAGCAGCGACACGGCCGGGGAGCTGTTTTTT. Translating gives CASSDTAGELFF.

The chain joins TRBV5-1 to TRBJ2-6, with D tentatively TRBD1 or TRBD2 (5 bases each). The CDR3 has 17 amino acids. In germline, CDR1 is SGHRS, CDR2 YFSETQ. Trimming shortened V by 3 bases and J by 0 bases, and 13 bases separated the two germline ends. The CDR3 sequence: CASSSLGRTSGANVLTF. The CDR3 region has the DNA TGCGCCAGCAGCTCCCTGGGACGGACCTCTGGGGCCAACGTCCTGACTTTC.

With regard to this clone: Other DNA sequences in the sample encode the same CDR3. The chain links TRBV6-1 to TRBJ1-1; D is undetermined. The V and J ends lost 4 bases and 2 bases respectively, with 14 bases between them. The germline CDR1 and CDR2 sequences are MNHNS and SASEGT. The CDR3 contains 15 residues. CDR3 loop: CASSAYRVGNTEAFF. The CDR3 DNA follows: TGTGCCAGCAGTGCCTATCGCGTGGGTAACACTGAAGCTTTCTTT.